These 21 T cell receptor beta chains were sequenced from one sample in a study of technical replicates of blood from four donors (TCRdb year 2017). Library creation used the immunoSEQ multiplex PCR assay. TCRdb provides this immuneACCESS table in a form limited to in-frame rearrangements. Some clones are lacking; in checked studies, under half of them reflect an unresolved V gene, and why the rest are absent is not known. Present in this sample are roughly 70,000 clones, 93% of which were seen just once. Roughly 0.25% of the sample is held by the ten biggest clonotypes. Sequenced sample: T cells isolated from PBMCs. The receptors come from a human donor in good health.

The chain links TRBV2 to TRBJ2-1, with 10 nucleotides matching TRBD2. This CDR3 region has 15 residues. Germline CDR1 SNHLY, CDR2 FYNNEI. V shed 5 bases and J 7 bases; nucleotides not matched to a gene: 8. CDR3 sequence (DNA): TGTGCCAGCAGTACTAGCGGGGACTCTTTGAATGAGCAGTTCTTC. Amino acid sequence: CASSTSGDSLNEQFF.

This sequence joins TRBV5-1 and TRBJ1-6, with D perhaps matching TRBD1 (5 bases). Germline CDR1 reads SGHRS; CDR2 reads YFSETQ. The CDR3 is 15 residues long. Trimming took 0 bases from V and 4 from J, leaving 8 bases between them. The CDR3 is CASSLGGGYNSPLHF. Written as DNA, the CDR3 is TGCGCCAGCAGCTTGGGGGGGGGATATAATTCACCCCTCCACTTT. Full variable domain (missing parts from reference TRBV5-1 and TRBJ1-6): KAGVTQTPRYLIKTRGQQVTLSCSPISGHRSVSWYQQTPGQGLQFLFEYFSETQRNKGNFPGRFSGRQFSNSRSEMNVSTLELGDSALYLCASSLGGGYNSPLHFGNGTRLTVT.

This chain joins TRBV7-9 and TRBJ1-1, with D possibly TRBD1 on 5 matching bases. V was cut by 5 bases and J by 7 bases, with 14 bases left in between. Germline lookup yields CDR1 SEHNR and CDR2 FQNEAQ (reference sequence). This CDR3 has 13 amino acids. CDR3 in DNA: TGTGCCAGCAGCCTCCGGGGGGGTAGTGAAGCTTTCTTT. It specifies CASSLRGGSEAFF.

This chain joins TRBV21-1 and TRBJ2-5; the table's TRBD1 call for D was not verified on the DNA. TRBV21-1 is a pseudogene segment. This CDR3 contains 18 residues. The CDR3 is CASSKTYDPYRGQETQYF. The CDR3 nucleotides are TGTGCCAGCAGCAAAACTTATGACCCCTACAGGGGACAAGAGACCCAGTACTTC.

The chain links TRBV27 to TRBJ2-3, with D perhaps TRBD2 (6 bases). Trimming left V 5 bases short and J 1 base short, with 13 bases between. Germline CDR1 is MNHEY and CDR2 is SMNVEV (reference sequence). The CDR3 sequence is 15 residues long. CDR3 sequence (DNA): TGTGCCAGCAGTCAAGGGACTGTGGGCACAGATACGCAGTATTTT. It encodes CASSQGTVGTDTQYF.

The chain is built from TRBV5-6 and TRBJ1-3, with a weak D call TRBD1 (5 bases). This CDR3 is 14 amino acids long. Trimming shortened V by 1 base and J by 2 bases, and 7 bases separated the two germline ends. The germline CDR1 and CDR2 sequences are SGHDT and YYEEEE. The chain's CDR3 is CASSLWTPGNTIYF. CDR3 DNA sequence: TGTGCCAGCAGCTTGTGGACACCTGGAAACACCATATATTTT.

The chain is built from TRBV13 and TRBJ1-2; no clear D. Germline V lookup: CDR1 PRHDT, CDR2 FYEKMQ (reference sequence). The ends were cut back, 5 bases at V and 4 bases at J, with 17 bases in the middle. This CDR3 is built from 15 residues. CDR3 nucleotide sequence: TGTGCCAGCAGCCCTAAATGGTATGGGCTCTATGGCTACACCTTC. This gives the protein CASSPKWYGLYGYTF.

V gene TRBV29-1 combines with J gene TRBJ2-3; 7 bases map to TRBD1. Trimming at V came to 8 bases and at J to 1 base, leaving 12 bases not matched to a gene. The CDR3 length is 15 residues. Per the germline V gene, CDR1 is SQVTM and CDR2 is ANQGSEA. In DNA, the CDR3 is TGCAGCTATGAGGGACAGCCTTCTCGCACAGATACGCAGTATTTT. This codes for CSYEGQPSRTDTQYF.

This chain joins TRBV19 and TRBJ2-1; D not certain. CDR1 LNHDA and CDR2 SQIVND come from the germline V gene (reference sequence). V was pared by 2 bases and J by 8 bases, with 10 bases between. The CDR3 loop spans 13 amino acids. The CDR3 loop is CASSIQVGYEQFF. CDR3 sequence (DNA): TGTGCCAGTAGTATACAGGTTGGGTATGAGCAGTTCTTC.

The chain couples TRBV7-2 to TRBJ1-1; D might be TRBD1 (5 bases). This CDR3 comprises 14 residues. Looked up from germline, CDR1 is SGHTA and CDR2 is FQGNSA. V was trimmed by 0 bases and J by 4 bases, leaving 9 bases between them. The CDR3 bases are TGTGCCAGCAGCTTAGCAGGGACTAGCACTGAAGCTTTCTTT. Its translation: CASSLAGTSTEAFF.

This chain connects TRBV14 to TRBJ1-1; D possibly corresponds to TRBD1 (6 bases). The CDR3 extends over 14 amino acids. V lost 1 base, J lost 5 bases, and 11 bases lay in between. Germline V gene data show CDR1 as SGHDN and CDR2 as FVKESK. The CDR3 region has the DNA TGTGCCAGCAGCCAAGTTGGGGGCAGAACTGAAGCTTTCTTT. Translating gives CASSQVGGRTEAFF.

The gene calls are TRBV2 and TRBJ1-5; D is ambiguous. The germline CDR1 and CDR2 sequences are SNHLY and FYNNEI. Trimming pared 5 bases from V and 0 bases from J, leaving 11 bases between. The CDR3 loop spans 15 amino acids. The CDR3 spells CASSPQGSSNQPQHF. CDR3 nucleotide sequence: TGTGCCAGCAGTCCCCAAGGGAGTAGCAATCAGCCCCAGCATTTT. The whole variable domain, filled in from reference TRBV2 and TRBJ1-5, reads EPEVTQTPSHQVTQMGQEVILRCVPISNHLYFYWYRQILGQKVEFLVSFYNNEISEKSEIFDDQFSVERPDGSNFTLKIRSTKLEDSAMYFCASSPQGSSNQPQHFGDGTRLSIL.

The V gene is TRBV28, the J gene TRBJ2-7; 10 nucleotides line up with TRBD1. This CDR3 region has 15 residues. The junction had 11 bases not matched to a gene; V was cut back by 6 bases and J by 6 bases. CDR1 is MDHEN and CDR2 is SYDVKM in the germline V gene. This chain's CDR3 is CASRLPGTGEREQYF. CDR3 coding DNA: TGTGCCAGCAGGCTCCCCGGGACAGGGGAGCGCGAGCAGTACTTC.

The genes are TRBV6-1 and TRBJ2-5; possibly TRBD1 for D (6 bases). Germline-derived CDR1 and CDR2 are MNHNS and SASEGT. Trimming pared 2 bases from V and 5 bases from J, leaving 15 bases between. The CDR3 is 15 residues long. The CDR3 DNA reads as TGTGCCAGCAGTGAAAATGTGGGGGCTCATGAGACCCAGTACTTC. Translated, it gives CASSENVGAHETQYF.

The chain carries TRBV18 and TRBJ1-2, with TRBD1 matching 7 bases. The V and J ends lost 8 bases and 4 bases, in that order; junction bases with no gene match: 7. Germline CDR1 KGHSH, CDR2 LQKENI. This CDR3 is built from 13 residues. The CDR3 nucleotides are TGTGCCAGCGGGTCCGGACAGGTCTATGGCTACACCTTC. It codes for CASGSGQVYGYTF.

The chain uses TRBV25-1 and TRBJ2-5; D perhaps matches TRBD2 (5 bases). This CDR3 comprises 15 residues. V lost 7 bases to trimming and J lost 7 bases, with 22 bases between them. Germline-derived CDR1 and CDR2 are MGHDK and SYGVNS. CDR3 protein: CASTRTGSATWTQYF. CDR3 nucleotide sequence: TGTGCCAGCACGAGGACGGGGTCGGCTACGTGGACCCAGTACTTC. Using reference TRBV25-1 and TRBJ2-5 for the parts outside the CDR3, the full variable domain is EADIYQTPRYLVIGTGKKITLECSQTMGHDKMYWYQQDPGMELHLIHYSYGVNSTEKGDLSSESTVSRIRTEHFPLTLESARPSHTSQYLCASTRTGSATWTQYFGPGTRLLVL.

The chain joins TRBV2 to TRBJ2-5, with 8 bases aligning to TRBD1. From germline, CDR1 is SNHLY and CDR2 FYNNEI. V was pared by 5 bases and J by 0 bases, with 8 bases of the junction left unmatched. The CDR3 runs to 16 residues. CDR3 sequence: CASSKETGAYQETQYF. The CDR3 nucleotides are TGTGCCAGCAGTAAGGAGACAGGGGCCTACCAAGAGACCCAGTACTTC.

The chain is built from TRBV6-5 and TRBJ2-7; 7 nucleotides agree with TRBD1. Germline V gene sequence: CDR1 MNHEY, CDR2 SVGAGI. This CDR3 has 14 residues. The J segment lost 2 bases and the V segment lost 6 bases, leaving 7 bases of the junction unmatched. CDR3 nucleotide sequence: TGTGCCAGCAGCCTTCGAGGGGGCGCCTACGAGCAGTACTTC. Protein: CASSLRGGAYEQYF.

This chain connects TRBV4-2 to TRBJ2-1, with 9 bases identical to TRBD2. The CDR3 sequence is 16 residues long. Looked up from germline, CDR1 is LGHNA and CDR2 is YNFKEQ. V gave up 6 bases and J gave up 0 bases; unmatched junction bases: 6. CDR3 in DNA: TGTGCCAGCAGACGATTAGCGGGGGCCTCCTACAATGAGCAGTTCTTC. Protein product: CASRRLAGASYNEQFF.

This rearrangement joins TRBV11-3 to TRBJ1-1; D possibly corresponds to TRBD1 (6 bases). The ends were cut back, 3 bases at V and 11 bases at J, with 10 bases in the middle. From germline, CDR1 is SGHNT and CDR2 YENEEA. The CDR3 loop spans 11 amino acids. The CDR3 spells CASSLDSLAFF. For the CDR3, the DNA is TGTGCCAGCAGCTTGGACAGCTTGGCTTTCTTT.

V is TRBV27 and J is TRBJ2-7, with 8 bases matching TRBD2. Trimming removed 2 bases from V and 1 base from J; junction bases left unmatched: 4. The CDR3 extends over 15 amino acids. Looked up from germline, CDR1 is MNHEY and CDR2 is SMNVEV (reference sequence). The CDR3 is CASSLMSGGSYEQYF. In DNA form, the CDR3 reads TGTGCCAGCAGTTTAATGAGCGGGGGTTCCTACGAGCAGTACTTC.